This T cell receptor beta chain comes out of a study of blood T cell repertoires in COVID-19. Study context: Sites across the United States, Italy and Spain contributed samples from acute and convalescent COVID-19.

In its sample, this clone was seen once. CDR1 SGHRS and CDR2 YFSETQ come from the germline V gene. The CDR3 runs to 15 residues. V lost 0 bases to trimming and J lost 3 bases; unmatched junction nucleotides: 6. Clones were sequenced by immunoSEQ multiplex PCR, and TCRdb holds only the in-frame ones, with some missing. The sample has 35,000 to 45,000 clones, 76% seen once; the top ten hold 8.5%. The sequence derives from a man in his sixties or seventies with active or convalescent COVID-19. The chain uses TRBV5-1 and TRBJ2-7, with 7 bases aligning to TRBD1. Sequenced: peripheral blood. The CDR3 region is CASSLAPQGYYEQYF. The CDR3 DNA sequence: TGCGCCAGCAGCTTGGCCCCACAGGGGTACTACGAGCAGTACTTC.